What follows are 19 T cell receptor beta chains derived from one specimen sequenced in a study of OX40 agonist ivuxolimab in advanced cancers. The assay was immunoSEQ multiplex PCR, and TCRdb's table has in-frame clones only and misses some. Of under 100,000 clones in the sample, over 75% were seen once. The material was CD4+ or CD8+ T cells sorted from blood, obtained in a trial of the OX40 agonist ivuxolimab. All receptors derive from an adult with an advanced solid tumor such as melanoma, head and neck, liver or kidney cancer.

The rearrangement links TRBV18 to TRBJ2-7; no firm D call. Germline V gene sequence: CDR1 KGHSH, CDR2 LQKENI. Trimming took 4 bases from V and 8 from J, leaving 21 bases between them. The CDR3 contains 15 residues. The CDR3 here is CASSRHHGPTEQQYF. CDR3 DNA sequence: TGTGCCAGCTCACGACATCACGGTCCAACCGAGCAGCAGTACTTC.

J is TRBJ1-4 and V is TRBV11-2, with a weak D call TRBD1 (5 bases). CDR1 SGHAT and CDR2 FQNNGV come from the germline V gene. The CDR3 contains 14 residues. The germline V and J ends were trimmed by 5 bases and 6 bases, with 13 bases remaining between them. Here the CDR3 reads CASSKGVGDEKLFF. Written as DNA, the CDR3 is TGTGCCAGCAGCAAAGGGGTGGGGGATGAAAAACTGTTTTTT.

The J gene is TRBJ2-7, the V gene TRBV30, with 12 bases matching TRBD2. V was clipped by 3 bases and J by 3 bases; unmatched bases: 9. The germline V gene has CDR1 GTSNPN and CDR2 SVGIG (reference sequence). The CDR3 is 16 residues long. This CDR3 reads CAWREILAGGLYEQYF. The CDR3 DNA reads TGTGCCTGGAGGGAAATTCTAGCGGGAGGGCTCTACGAGCAGTACTTC.

The chain uses TRBV5-1 and TRBJ2-7; D remains unclear. Germline lookup yields CDR1 SGHRS and CDR2 YFSETQ. Trimming took off 3 bases at V and 5 bases at J, with 18 bases between the two ends. CDR3 length: 15 amino acids. In DNA form, the CDR3 reads TGCGCCAGCAGCTCCCTAGGGTCGGAAGTGGACGAGCAGTACTTC. Translation gives CASSSLGSEVDEQYF.

The rearrangement uses TRBV6-1 and TRBJ2-7; D may be TRBD2 (5 bases). CDR3 length: 15 residues. CDR1 MNHNS and CDR2 SASEGT come from the germline V gene. V gave up 5 bases and J gave up 4 bases, with 18 bases separating them. CDR3 amino acids: CASSPQATIIYEQYF. In DNA form, the CDR3 reads TGTGCCAGCAGTCCCCAGGCGACTATCATATACGAGCAGTACTTC.

The chain joins TRBV19 to TRBJ2-6, with a possible D match to TRBD1 (5 bases). The CDR3 consists of 17 residues. The germline V gene encodes CDR1 LNHDA and CDR2 SQIVND (reference sequence). V dropped 3 bases and J dropped 0 bases, with 12 bases sitting between them. The DNA for the CDR3 is TGTGCCAGTAGTATTCTATCAGGGAACTCTGGGGCCAACGTCCTGACTTTC. Translated, it gives CASSILSGNSGANVLTF.

The chain couples TRBV19 to TRBJ2-3; D is perhaps TRBD1 or TRBD2 (5 bases each). The length of the CDR3 is 16 residues. Trimming stripped 5 bases from V and 3 bases from J, with 18 bases between. Germline V gives CDR1 LNHDA, CDR2 SQIVND (reference sequence). Written as DNA, the CDR3 is TGTGCCAGTAGTCCGGGGACGGCCTTAAGAACAGATACGCAGTATTTT. Translating gives CASSPGTALRTDTQYF. The complete variable domain, with remaining parts taken from reference TRBV19 and TRBJ2-3, reads DGGITQSPKYLFRKEGQNVTLSCEQNLNHDAMYWYRQDPGQGLRLIYYSQIVNDFQKGDIAEGYSVSREKKESFPLTVTSAQKNPTAFYLCASSPGTALRTDTQYFGPGTRLTVL.

The chain carries TRBV10-3 and TRBJ2-1; 7 nucleotides line up with TRBD2. Germline loops: CDR1 ENHRY, CDR2 SYGVKD. The J segment lost 3 bases and the V segment lost 0 bases, leaving 5 bases of the junction unmatched. This CDR3 comprises 16 residues. CDR3 nucleotide sequence: TGTGCCATCAGTGAGTCGGACCGGGACTACTACAATGAGCAGTTCTTC. Translation: CAISESDRDYYNEQFF.

The rearrangement joins TRBV4-1 to TRBJ2-7, with unresolved D. This CDR3 is 12 amino acids long. CDR1 MGHRA and CDR2 YSYEKL come from the germline V gene. The V and J ends lost 0 bases and 6 bases respectively, with 6 bases between them. The CDR3 DNA sequence: TGCGCCAGCAGCCAAGAAGGTCTCGAGCAGTACTTC. It is translated as CASSQEGLEQYF.

The chain uses TRBV7-2 and TRBJ1-2; tentatively, D is TRBD1 (5 bases). Germline CDR1 reads SGHTA; CDR2 reads FQGNSA. CDR3 length equals 16 residues. V gave up 0 bases and J gave up 5 bases, with 16 bases separating them. CDR3: CASSLAAPGTPYGYTF. In nucleotides, the CDR3 is TGTGCCAGCAGCTTAGCGGCCCCCGGGACGCCATATGGCTACACCTTC.

V usage is TRBV4-3 and J usage is TRBJ1-3; 7 nucleotides agree with TRBD1. Germline CDR1 reads LGHNA; CDR2 reads YSLEER. The CDR3 consists of 21 residues. With V trimmed by 0 bases and J by 2 bases, 19 bases remained unmatched. Here the CDR3 reads CASSQDLQLGQPTYAGNTIYF. The CDR3 coding sequence is TGCGCCAGCAGCCAAGATCTTCAGTTGGGACAGCCTACCTATGCTGGAAACACCATATATTTT.

V is TRBV20-1 and J is TRBJ2-7; 9 positions match TRBD1. CDR3 length: 11 residues. Trimming at V came to 5 bases and at J to 6 bases, leaving 2 bases not matched to a gene. The germline V gene has CDR1 DFQATT and CDR2 SNEGSKA (reference sequence). The DNA of the CDR3 is TGCAGTGCTGAGGGACAGGGCGAGCAGTACTTC. Its protein product is CSAEGQGEQYF.

The V call is TRBV29-1, the J call TRBJ1-2; D is uncertain. The CDR3 has 12 amino acids. Per germline, CDR1 SQVTM and CDR2 ANQGSEA. V shed 0 bases and J shed 5 bases, with 7 bases lying between them. The CDR3 bases are TGCAGCGTTGAAGAATCACGGTATGGCTACACCTTC. Protein: CSVEESRYGYTF.

The chain recombines TRBV7-1 with TRBJ1-1; 10 bases agree with TRBD1. TRBV7-1 is labeled an ORF, and its function is uncertain. The trim removed 3 bases at V and 1 base at J, leaving 5 bases unmatched. This CDR3 is built from 16 residues. The CDR3: CASSSTGGWANTEAFF. The CDR3 nucleotides are TGTGCCAGCAGCTCGACAGGGGGCTGGGCGAACACTGAAGCTTTCTTT.

The V and J genes are TRBV5-1 and TRBJ1-3; TRBD1 aligns across 8 bases. Germline CDR1 SGHRS, CDR2 YFSETQ. V was clipped by 3 bases and J by 0 bases; unmatched bases: 5. This CDR3 has 16 amino acids. CDR3 in amino acids: CASSSGQANSGNTIYF. In DNA form, the CDR3 reads TGCGCCAGCAGCTCGGGACAGGCGAACTCTGGAAACACCATATATTTT.

This chain links TRBV9 with TRBJ2-3; 8 bases match TRBD1. The CDR3 sequence is 16 residues long. Germline CDR1 is SGDLS and CDR2 is YYNGEE. The J segment lost 1 base and the V segment lost 0 bases, leaving 4 bases of the junction unmatched. The CDR3, as DNA: TGTGCCAGCAGCGTAGGCCAGGGGGCCGGCACAGATACGCAGTATTTT. As protein: CASSVGQGAGTDTQYF.

This clone came up a few times. J is TRBJ1-4 and V is TRBV10-2; maybe TRBD1 (5 bases). CDR3 length equals 13 residues. Trimming took off 5 bases at V and 7 bases at J, with 11 bases between the two ends. CDR1 is WSHSY and CDR2 is SAAADI in the germline V gene. This CDR3 is CASSSGYGEKLFF. For the CDR3, the DNA is TGCGCCAGCAGTTCAGGGTATGGTGAAAAACTGTTTTTT.

This chain connects TRBV6-5 to TRBJ1-2, with TRBD1 as a possible D gene (6 bases). Between the trimmed V and J ends, which lost 11 bases and 3 bases, there was a span of 19 bases. Germline V gene lookup returns CDR1 MNHEY and CDR2 SVGAGI. This CDR3 region has 14 residues. The DNA for the CDR3 is TGTGCCTCCCGCATGACAGGATCTTACTATGGCTACACCTTC. It codes for CASRMTGSYYGYTF.

The sample holds one count of this clone. V usage is TRBV11-2 and J usage is TRBJ1-1; 7 bases agree with TRBD1. The CDR3 has 16 amino acids. CDR1 is SGHAT, CDR2 FQNNGV, per germline. J was trimmed by 2 bases and V by 5 bases; bases with no gene match: 11. The CDR3 DNA reads TGTGCCAGCAGCAAACGCCGACAGGGATCTAACACTGAAGCTTTCTTT. As protein: CASSKRRQGSNTEAFF.